The source of this T cell receptor beta chain is a study of blood T cells in healthy people across ages. This clonotype has a handful of counts. Germline lookup yields CDR1 SEHNR and CDR2 FQNEAQ (reference sequence). The V end was cut by 10 bases, the J end by 0 bases, with 9 bases between. This CDR3 is built from 12 residues. Together with a sample-barcoded 5' primer, a J-beta primer mix was included in a second PCR lasting roughly 6 to 12 cycles. TCRdb processed the 5' RACE reads anew with MiXCR; each CDR3 protein has one entry. The data hold about 1 million distinct CDR3 sequences, with around 43% observed a single time.

V and J are TRBV7-9 and TRBJ2-5; the D gene is possibly TRBD1 (5 bases). The receptor comes from a woman aged 60-70 years in good health. Specimen: blood. The CDR3 here is CATGRDQETQYF. CDR3 DNA: TGTGCCACCGGCAGGGACCAAGAGACCCAGTACTTC.